A selection of T cell receptor beta chains follows, all from one sample in a study of blood T cells in healthy people across ages. TCRdb redid the calling of the 5' RACE reads with MiXCR, one entry per CDR3 protein. In the table there are over 1,500,000 distinct CDR3 sequences, about two fifths of which are singletons. What was sequenced was blood. The receptors come from a human donor in good health. Both conserved end residues are trimmed from each CDR3. Each record gives: J gene, CDR3 length, V gene, CDR3 protein.

J: TRBJ2-1; length: 14; V: TRBV20-1; CDR3: SATDPRTGGNNEQF
J: TRBJ1-3; length: 13; V: TRBV4-3; CDR3: ASSQRGQARSTIY
J: TRBJ2-5; length: 14; V: TRBV6-5; CDR3: ASSPSLGVSGETQY
J: TRBJ2-1; length: 15; V: TRBV15; CDR3: ATSRGDRVFPYNEQF
J: TRBJ1-2; length: 12; V: TRBV10-3; CDR3: AISEQTGFYGYT
J: TRBJ2-1; length: 13; V: TRBV3-1; CDR3: ASSQLAGGSNEQF
J: TRBJ1-2; length: 11; V: TRBV20-1; CDR3: SAPAVWAGGYT
J: TRBJ1-1; length: 11; V: TRBV7-2; CDR3: ASSWGGYTEAF
J: TRBJ2-2; length: 12; V: TRBV29-1; CDR3: SVDLGRGSGELF
J: TRBJ2-3; length: 13; V: TRBV18; CDR3: ASSPPVAGDFTQY
J: TRBJ2-5; length: 16; V: TRBV4-1; CDR3: ASSSTRGTDLTGETQY
J: TRBJ2-7; length: 13; V: TRBV5-1; CDR3: ASRLGFSQYYEQY
J: TRBJ1-6; length: 14; V: TRBV7-2; CDR3: ASSQGLTHYNSPLH
J: TRBJ1-3; length: 13; V: TRBV12-3/TRBV12-4; CDR3: ASTHSGSFGNTIY
J: TRBJ2-3; length: 13; V: TRBV12-3/TRBV12-4; CDR3: ASSLGTGSADTQY
J: TRBJ1-2; length: 13; V: TRBV5-1; CDR3: ASSLTRDRNYGYT
J: TRBJ2-4; length: 13; V: TRBV7-2; CDR3: ASSLHTLAKNIQY
J: TRBJ1-2; length: 12; V: TRBV5-6; CDR3: ASSAPDRAHGYT
J: TRBJ2-3; length: 11; V: TRBV7-2; CDR3: ASSLRGTGTQY
J: TRBJ1-3; length: 15; V: TRBV12-3/TRBV12-4; CDR3: ASNLLIGGAAGNTIY
J: TRBJ2-7; length: 13; V: TRBV6-5; CDR3: ASSYSGTGDYEQY
J: TRBJ2-5; length: 15; V: TRBV7-2; CDR3: ASSLFGGGRLFKTQY
J: TRBJ2-5; length: 13; V: TRBV18; CDR3: ASSPPGRLEETQY
J: TRBJ1-2; length: 10; V: TRBV29-1; CDR3: SGGTDTYGYT
J: TRBJ2-3; length: 12; V: TRBV7-2; CDR3: ASSLLPRTDTQY
J: TRBJ1-2; length: 12; V: TRBV4-2; CDR3: ASSQDQGASSYT
J: TRBJ1-2; length: 13; V: TRBV29-1; CDR3: SVERGDIHNYGYT
J: TRBJ2-6; length: 14; V: TRBV20-1; CDR3: SAKGLSVTGANVLT
J: TRBJ2-3; length: 11; V: TRBV6-1; CDR3: AIGISSTDTQY
J: TRBJ2-5; length: 13; V: TRBV20-1; CDR3: SAHRPAVTEETQY
J: TRBJ1-4; length: 10; V: TRBV12-3/TRBV12-4; CDR3: ASSYASGLLF
J: TRBJ1-1; length: 11; V: TRBV7-2; CDR3: ASSLTGGSEAF
J: TRBJ2-5; length: 13; V: TRBV7-8; CDR3: ASSLRRTNKETQY
J: TRBJ2-7; length: 13; V: TRBV28; CDR3: ASRYSGTYSYEQY
J: TRBJ2-1; length: 10; V: TRBV7-9; CDR3: ASTERGGEQF
J: TRBJ1-1; length: 12; V: TRBV13; CDR3: ASRGNNGNTEAF
J: TRBJ1-1; length: 12; V: TRBV20-1; CDR3: SAKTGSMNTEAF
J: TRBJ2-7; length: 10; V: TRBV5-1; CDR3: AGSLDNYEQY
J: TRBJ1-6; length: 11; V: TRBV6-2/TRBV6-3; CDR3: ASSGQYGSPLH
J: NA; length: 13; V: TRBV15; CDR3: ATSWGRQGLYEQY